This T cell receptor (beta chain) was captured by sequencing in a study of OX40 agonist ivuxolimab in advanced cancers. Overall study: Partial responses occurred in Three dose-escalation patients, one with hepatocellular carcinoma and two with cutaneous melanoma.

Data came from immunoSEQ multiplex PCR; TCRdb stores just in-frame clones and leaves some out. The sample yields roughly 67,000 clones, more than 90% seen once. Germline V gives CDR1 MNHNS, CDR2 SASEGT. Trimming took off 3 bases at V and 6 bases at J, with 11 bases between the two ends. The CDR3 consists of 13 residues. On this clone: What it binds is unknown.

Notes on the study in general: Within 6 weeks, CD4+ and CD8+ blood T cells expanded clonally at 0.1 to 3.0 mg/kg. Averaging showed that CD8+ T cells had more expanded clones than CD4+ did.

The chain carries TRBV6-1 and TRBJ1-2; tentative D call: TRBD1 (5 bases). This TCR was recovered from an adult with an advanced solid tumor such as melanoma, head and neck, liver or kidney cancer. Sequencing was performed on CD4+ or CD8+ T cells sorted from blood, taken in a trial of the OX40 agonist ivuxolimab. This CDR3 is CASSEGRENGYTF. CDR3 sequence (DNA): TGTGCCAGCAGTGAGGGCAGGGAAAATGGCTACACCTTC.